The source of this T cell receptor (beta chain) is a study of T cell responses to AZD1222 COVID-19 vaccine. General study points: Clonal diversity was possibly underestimated, and the donors were mostly white British, with more females.

Sequencing used immunoSEQ multiplex PCR; TCRdb keeps in-frame clones, though not all of them. The sample comprises tens of thousands of clones, around four fifths of which are singletons, and 5% to 6% rests with the top ten. The CDR3 contains 13 residues. Germline V gene sequence: CDR1 SGDLS, CDR2 YYNGEE. The ends were cut back, 0 bases at V and 4 bases at J, with 4 bases in the middle. As regards this clone: Its target is not known.

The receptor's source is an adult in good health. The sample here was peripheral blood, taken on day 0 of AZD1222 vaccination. The V gene is TRBV9, the J gene TRBJ2-2; D is unresolved. DNA for the CDR3: TGTGCCAGCAGCGTAGGTAGCACCGGGGAGCTGTTTTTT. Its protein is CASSVGSTGELFF.